This TCR beta chain comes out of a study of PD-1 blockade in mismatch repair-deficient tumors. Across the study: Patients had 12 mismatch repair-deficient cancer types, all previously treated and progressing. Study-level results: Tumor-resident clones, often absent from pretreatment blood, expanded after pembrolizumab and then contracted.

PCR or immunohistochemistry showed mismatch repair deficiency in every enrolled patient. TCRs were sequenced from a few patients responding to pembrolizumab. About this clone itself: Its antigen remains unidentified.

The protocol was immunoSEQ multiplex PCR, while the TCRdb copy is restricted to in-frame clones and leaves out a portion. The sample has around 40,000 clones; about 85% are singletons. The ends lost 2 bases at V and 1 base at J; junction bases unmatched: 4. The CDR3 sequence is 15 residues long. Germline V CDR1 and CDR2: LGHNT, FRNRAP. The sequence was collected from an adult with mismatch repair-deficient cancer. Sequencing was performed on peripheral blood, taken 4 weeks after starting pembrolizumab. The rearrangement uses TRBV12-5 and TRBJ1-1; TRBD1 aligns across 7 bases. CDR3 residues: CASGLPQGGNTEAFF. The DNA of the CDR3 is TGTGCTAGTGGTTTGCCTCAGGGGGGGAACACTGAAGCTTTCTTT. Full variable domain (remainder filled in from reference TRBV12-5 and TRBJ1-1): DARVTQTPRHKVTEMGQEVTMRCQPILGHNTVFWYRQTMMQGLELLAYFRNRAPLDDSGMPKDRFSAEMPDATLATLKIQPSEPRDSAVYFCASGLPQGGNTEAFFGQGTRLTVV.